This T cell receptor (beta chain) is from a study of cytomegalovirus exposure and HLA in healthy donors. The CDR3 has 15 residues. The germline V gene has CDR1 SGHAT and CDR2 FQNNGV. J gave up 8 bases and V 2 bases, and 7 bases lay outside the gene matches. Study findings and constraints: Most TCR sequences showed up rarely, but some public TCRs showed up in many donors. Among donors in an Asian-associated ancestry cluster, a later analysis reportedly found fewer N-insertions than the roughly 700-donor mean. It is likely that the observed cluster of highly shared sequence variants was a sequencing artifact. Differences between HLA loci emerged in a later analysis of TCR association rates, with DRB1 most and HLA-C fewest.

A word on this clone: The antigen is not known.

The PCR made use of 60 Vbeta and 13 Jbeta primers. This table comes from immunoSEQ multiplex PCR, and its TCRdb copy is limited to in-frame clones, with some not included. The sample yields about 25,000 clones, of which the top ten take up around 17%. Material: PBMCs. This receptor was taken from a male donor in good health and CMV-seropositive. This chain uses TRBV11-2 with TRBJ1-2; TRBD1 agrees at 11 bases. CDR3: CASSLSRTGGGGYTF. CDR3 DNA sequence: TGTGCCAGCAGCTTATCCCGGACAGGGGGCGGCGGCTACACCTTC.